This TCR beta chain was identified during a study of blood T cell repertoires in COVID-19. Across the whole study: T cells, B-cell-depleted T cells, or PBMCs provided the cDNA or gDNA that served as material.

Trimming shortened V by 5 bases and J by 1 base, and 5 bases separated the two germline ends. The CDR3 is made up of 12 amino acids. Germline CDR1 and CDR2: MDHEN and SYDVKM. Sequencing was performed with immunoSEQ multiplex PCR; in TCRdb, only in-frame clones are kept and a portion is missing. The sample consists of fewer than 150,000 clones, less than 85% of them appearing once. Participants spanned ages about 18 to 95 years and resided in some 22 US areas. It was within 2 weeks before study entry that exposed participants met a COVID-19 case. Sequencing was done on a sample of PBMCs or T cells enriched from blood (not recorded which). The clonotype comes from a woman younger than 35 who had been exposed to COVID-19. This chain connects TRBV28 to TRBJ1-1; D gene unclear. CDR3 region: CASSLRNTEAFF. DNA for the CDR3: TGTGCCAGCAGTCTCAGGAACACTGAAGCTTTCTTT.